This T cell receptor (beta chain) was identified during a study of blood T cell repertoires in COVID-19 (TCRdb year 2020). Regarding the complete study: The collaborator samples originated in the United States, Italy and Spain and spanned the acute and convalescent phases of COVID-19. The prospective study material was composed of cDNA or gDNA derived from T cells, B-cell-depleted T cells, or PBMCs. The repertoires were released in a freely available public database meant as a resource for research on the immune response to SARS-CoV-2. Nearly every sample came with metadata listing a de-identified subject ID, COVID-19 status, age in years and sex. Where HLA class I and class II types were available, the types were taken from metadata supplied by the sample provider, not from assay-based typing. Samples came from the ongoing ImmuneRACE study (first 160 participants) plus 1,254 subjects from 6 global collaborators. Deeply sampled blood TCRbeta repertoires from subjects exposed to, actively infected with, or recovered from COVID-19 were included in the dataset.

Concerning this clone: Its antigen target is currently unknown. No base quality information exists; no much larger clone differs at one position.

Paper-wide results and their limitations: The amount of clinical and demographic metadata varied by source and participant and was provided uncurated.

TCRbeta CDR3 regions were amplified from genomic DNA using the immunoSEQ Assay, a bias-controlled multiplex PCR. As for how the authors treated the data: Within the assay, amplification of reference gene primers was used to estimate how many nucleated cells each sample contained. To quantify the absolute abundance of each unique TCRbeta CDR3 rearrangement, sequence reads were collapsed and filtered. For each sample, productive Simpson clonality was calculated by taking the square root of Simpson's diversity index across productive rearrangements. Not all clones reach the TCRdb copy of this immuneACCESS table, which keeps in-frame sequences only. Checked studies attribute under half of the gap to unresolved V genes and leave the rest unexplained. The V and J calls and clone size were taken over from that table, and D and trimming were inferred from the DNA. The sample contains hundreds of thousands of clones, about 89% of them found a single time. The ten largest clones add up to around 3% of the sample.

From the cysteine up to the phenylalanine, the CDR3 has a length of 15 residues. Kept here is only the CDR3 DNA, which spans 45 bases and is read in frame from base 1. The germline V gene (reference sequence) specifies LNHDA as CDR1 and SQIVND as CDR2. From V the trimming removes 4 bases and from J it removes 5 bases, while the gene matches leave 9 bases of the junction unaccounted for. One collaborating source in Seattle enrolled patients while the patients were actively infected and followed the patients over time throughout the course of disease. Collaborating institutions collected whole blood in K2EDTA tubes following their own protocols. For TCRbeta analysis, collaborators shipped samples as frozen whole blood, isolated PBMCs, or DNA extracted from either of those sample types.

Sample: peripheral blood. This TCR derives from a woman younger than 45 with COVID-19, enrolled during active disease. The sequence joins TRBV19 to TRBJ2-5, and TRBD2 matches 8 of the central bases. The base sequence is TGTGCCAGTAGTACCACTAGCGGATCGATCGAGACCCAGTACTTC. The encoded protein is CASSTTSGSIETQYF.